This T cell receptor (beta chain) originates from a study of CD8 T cells in ankylosing spondylitis. Study-wide points: Clones linked to the disease showed a CD8+ phenotype. They occurred at relatively low frequencies in peripheral blood. A subset of motif variants has previously been described in the synovial fluid and blood of reactive arthritis. Significantly higher representation of disease-linked clones was reported for matched ankylosing spondylitis synovial fluid.

Libraries of TCR beta came from quantitative 5'-RACE with molecular barcodes. TCRdb re-called the 5' RACE reads with MiXCR, one entry per CDR3 protein. The profile shows 200,000 or so distinct CDR3 sequences, roughly 26% of them singletons. This clonotype was counted many times. What it binds is unknown. Trimming shortened V by 7 bases and J by 0 bases, and 13 bases separated the two germline ends. The CDR3 is 14 residues long. In germline, CDR1 is ENHRY, CDR2 SYGVKD. Sequencing was carried out using blood, either unsorted or a sorted T cell fraction (not recorded which). The TCR originated in a male donor with ankylosing spondylitis or in good health (not recorded which). This sequence joins TRBV10-3 and TRBJ2-7; tentatively, D is TRBD1 (6 bases). The CDR3 here is CAIMRQESSYEQYF. The CDR3 coding sequence is TGTGCCATCATGAGACAGGAGAGCTCCTACGAGCAGTACTTC.